This T cell receptor beta chain emerged from a study of cytomegalovirus exposure and HLA in healthy donors. Study findings and constraints: Reportedly, TCR beta sequences accurately predicted HLA-A and HLA-B alleles in most subjects.

With 60 Vbeta and 13 Jbeta primers, the PCR was carried out. Profiling relied on immunoSEQ multiplex PCR, and the TCRdb table lists in-frame clones only, not all of them. The sample gives 200,000 to 300,000 clones, around 78% of which show up once; about 0.45% is in the top ten. Comments on this clone: Its antigen remains unknown.

Sequenced: PBMCs. This TCR came from a boy younger than 18 in good health and CMV-seronegative.

CDR3 region: CASSYDRGRGTQYF. The CDR3 coding sequence is TGCGCCAGCAGCTATGACAGGGGTCGTGGGACCCAGTACTTC. The chain uses TRBV5-1 and TRBJ2-5; 8 bases are a match to TRBD1. The CDR3 loop spans 14 amino acids. The germline CDR1 and CDR2 sequences are SGHRS and YFSETQ. V trimming: 3 bases; J trimming: 7 bases; junction bases outside the gene matches: 8.